This TCR beta chain was captured by sequencing in a study of cytomegalovirus exposure and HLA in healthy donors. Primers for the PCR totalled 60 Vbeta and 13 Jbeta. Repertoires were generated with immunoSEQ multiplex PCR, while TCRdb's copy carries only in-frame clones and drops some. The sample gives fewer than 150,000 clones, around 67% of which show up once; around 4.2% is in the top ten. V shed 3 bases and J 5 bases; nucleotides not matched to a gene: 8. CDR3 length: 17 amino acids. Germline CDR1 is SGHTA and CDR2 is FQGNSA. The specimen was PBMCs. The genes are TRBV7-2 and TRBJ2-3, with 13 bases that match TRBD2. This TCR derives from a woman aged 40 to 50 in good health and CMV-seronegative. This CDR3 is CASSFTSGRAVGDTQYF. The CDR3 nucleotides are TGTGCCAGCAGCTTTACTAGCGGGAGGGCCGTGGGAGATACGCAGTATTTT.